The 5 T cell receptor beta chains given below trace back to one sample, sequenced in a study of blood T cell repertoires in COVID-19 (dated by TCRdb to the early 2020s). Library method: the immunoSEQ multiplex PCR assay. Drawn from immuneACCESS, this table holds only the in-frame rearrangements with V and J called that TCRdb kept. Clones are partly lost; checked studies trace under half to an unresolved V gene and leave the rest unexplained. The sample table lists about 120,000 clones, approximately 90% of them with a count of one. Together, the top ten hold approximately 19% of the sample. Material for sequencing was peripheral blood. All receptors derive from a human donor with acute or convalescent COVID-19. The donor label of this sample is uncertain.

This clone was seen once. Relative to the germline gene, one junction end is altered; a read error may explain this. This chain uses TRBV11-2 with TRBJ2-7; 11 bases are shared with TRBD2. Per the germline V gene, CDR1 is SGHAT and CDR2 is FQNNGV. The length of the CDR3 is 14 residues. The CDR3 nucleotides read TGTGCCAGCAGCTTAGATCTAGCTAGCGGGGGGCCCATCTTC. This sequence encodes CASSLDLASGGPIF.

This clone showed up just once. This rearrangement joins TRBV4-3 to TRBJ1-2; tentatively, D is TRBD1 (6 bases). V was shortened by 0 bases and J by 5 bases, with 16 bases between the two germline ends. The CDR3 extends over 16 amino acids. Germline lookup yields CDR1 LGHNA and CDR2 YSLEER. As DNA, the CDR3 is TGCGCCAGCAGCCAAGATTTGCAGGGGCCACTGTATGGCTACACCTTC. Translation: CASSQDLQGPLYGYTF.

The V gene is TRBV2, the J gene TRBJ1-4; possibly TRBD1 for D (6 bases). CDR1 is SNHLY and CDR2 is FYNNEI in the germline V gene. The CDR3 contains 17 residues. Trimming left V 4 bases short and J 0 bases short, with 15 bases between. The CDR3 spells CASSAPGHLATNEKLFF. DNA of the CDR3: TGTGCCAGCAGTGCTCCGGGACACCTTGCAACTAATGAAAAACTGTTTTTT.

The chain couples TRBV19 to TRBJ2-7; weak D call: TRBD2 (6 bases). The CDR3 has 14 residues. With 3 bases removed from V and 2 bases from J, the gap between germline ends came to 11 bases. The germline V gene has CDR1 LNHDA and CDR2 SQIVND (reference sequence). This CDR3 is CASSMWGGPYEQYF. The DNA for the CDR3 is TGTGCCAGTAGTATGTGGGGAGGCCCCTACGAGCAGTACTTC.

The chain links TRBV19 to TRBJ1-5; 11 nucleotides line up with TRBD1. V lost 7 bases to trimming and J lost 3 bases; unmatched junction nucleotides: 5. Germline assignment: CDR1 LNHDA and CDR2 SQIVND (reference sequence). The CDR3 runs to 15 residues. The CDR3 here is CASTTDRGLNQPQHF. The CDR3 region has the DNA TGTGCCAGTACTACGGACAGGGGGCTCAATCAGCCCCAGCATTTT.